The rows below give T cell receptor beta chains drawn from one sample of a study of blood T cell repertoires in COVID-19. Profiling relied on immunoSEQ multiplex PCR, and the TCRdb table lists in-frame clones only, not all of them. The sample holds 150,000 to 200,000 clones; approximately 90% are singletons and the top ten take 0.99%. Sequenced: peripheral blood. The origin of the receptors is a man aged 18 to 30 with acute or convalescent COVID-19. Each CDR3 is given with its conserved first and last residue. A D gene is named only where the DNA matches it firmly. Expanded clones get a size class; other rows say once, few or many, or leave the size out.

>TRBD1|TRBV7-2|12|TRBJ2-1|NA
TGTGCCAGCAGCACACAGGGGACTGAGCAGTTCTTC
CASSTQGTEQFF
>NA|TRBV9|14|TRBJ1-1|once
TGTGCCAGCAGCGTACTGTTGTCGGGCACTGAAGCTTTCTTT
CASSVLLSGTEAFF
>TRBD2|TRBV7-2|16|TRBJ2-1|NA
TGTGCCAGCAGCTTAGAGGCGGGGGGGCTCTTCAATGAGCAGTTCTTC
CASSLEAGGLFNEQFF
>NA|TRBV10-1|17|TRBJ2-1|NA
TGCGCCAGCAGTGAAAGGGGCCCGGGACAAGGGTACAATGAGCAGTTCTTC
CASSERGPGQGYNEQFF
>TRBD2|TRBV9|18|TRBJ2-1|NA
TGTGCCAGCAGCGACGAGGGCTTGGTGAGCGGGGCTTACAATGAGCAGTTCTTC
CASSDEGLVSGAYNEQFF
>NA|TRBV30|15|TRBJ2-3|NA
TGTGCCTGGAGTGCCCCATATTCGCGCAAAGATACGCAGTATTTT
CAWSAPYSRKDTQYF
>NA|TRBV19|15|TRBJ1-3|NA
TGTGCCAGTAGTTTACAGGGCCTCTCTGGAAACACCATATATTTT
CASSLQGLSGNTIYF
>TRBD1|TRBV28|13|TRBJ1-1|NA
TGTGCCAGCAGGGGGACAGTGAACACTGAAGCTTTCTTT
CASRGTVNTEAFF
>TRBD2|TRBV6-5|15|TRBJ2-3|NA
TGTGCCAGCAGACGGGACGGGGGGGGCAGTGATACGCAGTATTTT
CASRRDGGGSDTQYF
>NA|TRBV19|12|TRBJ2-1|NA
TGTGCCAGTAGTGCGGGTTCGCCCGAGCAGTTCTTC
CASSAGSPEQFF
>NA|TRBV18|15|TRBJ1-6|once
TGTGCCAGCAATCGACCGGGAACCCGTAATTCACCCCTCCACTTT
CASNRPGTRNSPLHF
>NA|TRBV5-1|15|TRBJ1-2|NA
TGCGCCAGCAGCCAAATGACAGGTTCAAACTATGGCTACACCTTC
CASSQMTGSNYGYTF
>NA|TRBV19|16|TRBJ1-3|NA
TGTGCCAGTATGACTACGGCCGGGGGCTCTGGAAACACCATATATTTT
CASMTTAGGSGNTIYF
>NA|TRBV5-1|14|TRBJ2-5|NA
TGCGCCAGCAGCACCCGACACTACCAAGAGACCCAGTACTTC
CASSTRHYQETQYF
>NA|TRBV19|17|TRBJ2-5|NA
TGTGCCAGTAGTATGTTACAGGGTTTCGGCCAGCAGGAGACCCAGTACTTC
CASSMLQGFGQQETQYF
>NA|TRBV18|14|TRBJ1-5|NA
TGTGCCAGCTCATCGGACAGCAGAAATCAGCCCCAGCATTTT
CASSSDSRNQPQHF